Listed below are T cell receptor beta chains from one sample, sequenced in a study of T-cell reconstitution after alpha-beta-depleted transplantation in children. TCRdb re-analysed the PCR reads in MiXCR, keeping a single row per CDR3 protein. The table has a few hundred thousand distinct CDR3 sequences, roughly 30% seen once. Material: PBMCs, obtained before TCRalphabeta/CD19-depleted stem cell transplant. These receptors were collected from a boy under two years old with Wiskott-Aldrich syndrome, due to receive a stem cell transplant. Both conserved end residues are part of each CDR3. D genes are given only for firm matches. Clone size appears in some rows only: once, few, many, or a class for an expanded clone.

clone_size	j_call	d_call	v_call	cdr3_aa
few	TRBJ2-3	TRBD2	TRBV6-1	CATKSGRSTDTQYF
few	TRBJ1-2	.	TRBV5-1	CASGQNRVGYTF
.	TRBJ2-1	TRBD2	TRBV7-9	CASSPRRGSDEQFF
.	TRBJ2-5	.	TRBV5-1	CASSYLRQETQYF
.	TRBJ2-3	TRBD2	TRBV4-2	CASSQLGGRAGDTQYF
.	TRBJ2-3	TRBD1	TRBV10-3	CAISPGTGPDTQYF
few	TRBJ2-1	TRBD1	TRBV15	CATSRGDRVREQFF
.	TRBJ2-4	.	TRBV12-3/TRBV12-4	CASSFDPGWNIQYF
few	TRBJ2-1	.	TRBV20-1	CSARAGGISSYNEQFF
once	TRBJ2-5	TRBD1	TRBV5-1	CASSLRGTGLGETQYF
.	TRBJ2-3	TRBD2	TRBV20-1	CSATRWRAGLTDTQYF
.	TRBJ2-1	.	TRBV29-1	CSVEKRSDNEQFF
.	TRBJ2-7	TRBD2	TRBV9	CASSPSGFTYEQYF
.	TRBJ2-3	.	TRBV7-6	CASSPGALALGTQYF
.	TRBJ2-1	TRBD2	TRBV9	CASSVAAGGYGSYNEQFF
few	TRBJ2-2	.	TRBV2	CASRSRDTGELFF
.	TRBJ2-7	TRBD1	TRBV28	CASSKTGGKYEQYF
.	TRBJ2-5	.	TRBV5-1	CASSWRDKETQYF
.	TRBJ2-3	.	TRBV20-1	CSARSWDGGTQYF
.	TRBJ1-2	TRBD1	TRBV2	CASSEVAGGRGYTF
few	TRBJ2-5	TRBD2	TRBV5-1	CASSLVASGETQYF
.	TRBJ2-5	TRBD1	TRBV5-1	CASSLEGQGRGETQYF
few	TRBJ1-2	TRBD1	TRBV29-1	CSVPRTGPGYTF
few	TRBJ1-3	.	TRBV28	CASSPVERHNGNTIYF
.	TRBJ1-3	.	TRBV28	CASSLIQSGNTIYF
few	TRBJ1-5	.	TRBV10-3	CAISQDITRPNQPQHF
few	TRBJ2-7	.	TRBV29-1	CSVEGRVAGAHEQYF
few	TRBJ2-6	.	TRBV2	CASGSRAKVSGANVLTF
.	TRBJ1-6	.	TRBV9	CASSANSDSPLHF
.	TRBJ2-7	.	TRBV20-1	CSASSRLRAYEQYF
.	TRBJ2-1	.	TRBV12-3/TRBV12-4	CASSLVQGGVIHNEQFF
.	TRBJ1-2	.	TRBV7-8	CASSLVGRLNYGYTF
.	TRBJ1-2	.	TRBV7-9	CASSLDLWGYTF
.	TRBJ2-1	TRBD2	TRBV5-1	CASSLPSGVNNEQFF
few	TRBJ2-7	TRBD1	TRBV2	CASSDRQGIVNEQYF
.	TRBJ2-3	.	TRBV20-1	CSARDLVTDTQYF
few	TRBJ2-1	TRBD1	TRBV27	CASKRPGTGYNEQFF
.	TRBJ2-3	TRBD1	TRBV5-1	CASSLQGKTTDTQYF
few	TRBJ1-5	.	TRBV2	CASTERGGSSNQPQHF
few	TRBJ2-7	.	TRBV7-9	CASSLYSGVEQYF
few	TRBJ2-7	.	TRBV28	CASSFINSYEQYF
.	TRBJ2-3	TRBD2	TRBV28	CASSQTSGNRVWADTQYF
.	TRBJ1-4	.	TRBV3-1	CASSQPPDTELFF